This entry lists 19 T cell receptor beta chains sequenced from one sample in a study of blood T cell repertoires in COVID-19. Assay used: immunoSEQ multiplex PCR; TCRdb lists only in-frame clones, some missing. This table holds about 94,000 clones, around 81% found once. The sample was peripheral blood. The receptors shown here come from a man between 60 and 70 years old with acute or convalescent COVID-19.

The chain carries TRBV19 and TRBJ1-2, with TRBD1 matching 11 bases. The CDR3 runs 15 residues. V gave up 6 bases and J gave up 2 bases; unmatched junction bases: 5. CDR1 and CDR2 from the germline V gene are LNHDA and SQIVND (reference sequence). CDR3 protein: CASRPRDRGNYGYTF. As DNA, the CDR3 is TGTGCCAGTAGGCCCCGGGACAGGGGGAACTATGGCTACACCTTC.

The genes are TRBV4-1 and TRBJ2-6; TRBD1 is a possible D gene (5 bases). This CDR3 has 16 residues. Germline loops: CDR1 MGHRA, CDR2 YSYEKL. The germline V and J ends were trimmed by 4 bases and 2 bases, with 12 bases remaining between them. The CDR3 DNA follows: TGCGCCAGCAGCCCCCTACCAGGGACTGGGGCCAACGTCCTGACTTTC. It codes for CASSPLPGTGANVLTF.

This sequence joins TRBV9 and TRBJ1-3; TRBD1 is a possible D gene (6 bases). Per the germline V gene, CDR1 is SGDLS and CDR2 is YYNGEE. V dropped 4 bases and J dropped 4 bases, with 15 bases sitting between them. CDR3 length: 15 residues. CDR3 loop: CASSPKGGSGNTIYF. CDR3 nucleotide sequence: TGTGCCAGCAGCCCCAAGGGGGGGTCAGGAAACACCATATATTTT.

The rearrangement joins TRBV27 to TRBJ1-2; D perhaps matches TRBD1 (5 bases). With 4 bases removed from V and 6 bases from J, the gap between germline ends came to 12 bases. The CDR3 is 13 residues long. Germline CDR1 and CDR2: MNHEY and SMNVEV (reference sequence). For the CDR3, the DNA is TGTGCCAGCAGTTCGGACCAAGGGGATGGCTACACCTTC. Translation: CASSSDQGDGYTF.

The chain has TRBV4-3 and TRBJ1-2; D is undetermined. The CDR3 is made up of 14 amino acids. The V end lost 0 bases, the J end lost 6 bases, and 11 bases lay between the germline ends. The germline V gene encodes CDR1 LGHNA and CDR2 YSLEER. The CDR3 DNA sequence: TGCGCCAGCAGCCAAGATATGGTCGGGGATGGCTACACCTTC. This codes for CASSQDMVGDGYTF.

The chain recombines TRBV6-2 or TRBV6-3 with TRBJ1-2; TRBD1 aligns across 9 bases. Germline CDR1 is MNHEY and CDR2 is SVGEGT. CDR3 length equals 14 residues. Trimming took 5 bases from V and 4 from J; bases not matched to a gene: 5. This CDR3 is CASSGTGNGYGYTF. The CDR3 nucleotides read TGTGCCAGCAGTGGGACAGGGAACGGCTATGGCTACACCTTC.

A few counts support this clone. This rearrangement joins TRBV4-3 to TRBJ2-5; possibly TRBD2 for D (7 bases). Germline V gene sequence: CDR1 LGHNA, CDR2 YSLEER. The CDR3 is 18 residues long. Trimming shortened V by 0 bases and J by 1 base, and 18 bases separated the two germline ends. CDR3 bases: TGCGCCAGCAGCCAAGAGGTAACGGGGGGCGCGAGCCAAGAGACCCAGTACTTC. It specifies CASSQEVTGGASQETQYF.

This clone turned up a few times. The rearrangement links TRBV15 to TRBJ2-5; TRBD1 is a possible D gene (6 bases). V was shortened by 3 bases and J by 5 bases, with 13 bases between the two germline ends. From germline, CDR1 is LNHNV and CDR2 YYDKDF (reference sequence). The CDR3 has 14 residues. The CDR3 DNA follows: TGTGCCACCAGCAGCAGTCAGGGGTACGAGACCCAGTACTTC. The encoded protein is CATSSSQGYETQYF.

The chain links TRBV6-5 to TRBJ1-1; TRBD1 might be the D (6 bases). Trimming shortened V by 7 bases and J by 2 bases, and 11 bases separated the two germline ends. This CDR3 contains 13 residues. CDR1 and CDR2 from the germline V gene are MNHEY and SVGAGI. The CDR3 spells CASTMTGNTEAFF. The CDR3 region has the DNA TGTGCCAGCACGATGACAGGTAACACTGAAGCTTTCTTT.

The rearrangement uses TRBV5-1 and TRBJ2-3, with TRBD1 matching 9 bases. Per the germline V gene, CDR1 is SGHRS and CDR2 is YFSETQ. This CDR3 has 16 residues. Losses at the gene ends were 0 bases for V and 2 bases for J; bases not matched to a gene: 4. The CDR3 sequence is CASSLGGQGPTDTQYF. In DNA form, the CDR3 reads TGCGCCAGCAGCTTGGGGGGACAGGGACCCACAGATACGCAGTATTTT.

V is TRBV30 and J is TRBJ1-2; unclear D gene. The CDR3 extends over 13 amino acids. Germline CDR1 and CDR2: GTSNPN and SVGIG (reference sequence). Trimming left V 3 bases short and J 2 bases short, with 10 bases between. The CDR3 region is CAWSQTRNYGYTF. The CDR3 DNA reads as TGTGCCTGGAGCCAGACAAGGAACTATGGCTACACCTTC.

The chain's CDR3 is CASSQEGTGGTANEKLFF. DNA for the CDR3: TGCGCCAGCAGCCAGGAGGGAACAGGGGGCACAGCTAATGAAAAACTGTTTTTT. This chain connects TRBV4-1 to TRBJ1-4, with 9 bases that match TRBD1. CDR1 is MGHRA and CDR2 is YSYEKL in the germline V gene. CDR3 length equals 18 residues. J lost 3 bases, V lost 3 bases, and 11 bases had no gene match.

The chain recombines TRBV11-2 with TRBJ1-1; 9 bases align to TRBD1. The CDR3 is made up of 17 amino acids. J was trimmed by 1 base and V by 1 base; bases with no gene match: 7. CDR1 and CDR2 from the germline V gene are SGHAT and FQNNGV. The CDR3 loop reads CASSLGRLGQGNTEAFF. The CDR3 nucleotides read TGTGCCAGCAGCTTAGGGAGGTTGGGACAGGGGAACACTGAAGCTTTCTTT.

In this sample, this clone turned up a few times. The rearrangement links TRBV5-5 to TRBJ1-6; 7 bases are a match to TRBD1. V lost 5 bases and J lost 11; bases outside the gene matches: 7. The CDR3 totals 13 residues. The germline gives CDR1 SGHKS, CDR2 YYEKEE (reference sequence). This CDR3 reads CASSLTGDAPLHF. The CDR3 DNA sequence: TGTGCCAGCAGTTTAACAGGGGATGCACCCCTCCACTTT.

The chain combines TRBV11-2 with TRBJ1-1; D remains unclear. Germline V gives CDR1 SGHAT, CDR2 FQNNGV. The CDR3 is 13 amino acids. Trimming shortened V by 1 base and J by 1 base, and 4 bases separated the two germline ends. The CDR3 DNA follows: TGTGCCAGCAGCTTAGTCCAGAACACTGAAGCTTTCTTT. It translates to CASSLVQNTEAFF.

The chain uses TRBV5-6 and TRBJ2-7, with D unresolved. V lost 4 bases to trimming and J lost 3 bases, with 14 bases between them. Germline V gene data show CDR1 as SGHDT and CDR2 as YYEEEE. This CDR3 has 14 amino acids. CDR3 protein: CASSGILTVYEQYF. The CDR3 coding sequence is TGTGCCAGCAGCGGCATTTTAACAGTCTACGAGCAGTACTTC.

The J gene is TRBJ1-3, the V gene TRBV19; possibly TRBD1 for D (5 bases). The germline gives CDR1 LNHDA, CDR2 SQIVND (reference sequence). With 4 bases removed from V and 0 bases from J, the gap between germline ends came to 13 bases. The CDR3 is made up of 16 amino acids. CDR3 amino acids: CASSTAGPVSGNTIYF. The CDR3 DNA follows: TGTGCCAGTAGTACGGCGGGACCGGTCTCTGGAAACACCATATATTTT.

The gene calls are TRBV28 and TRBJ1-4, with D perhaps TRBD1 (6 bases). This CDR3 contains 15 residues. V lost 1 base and J 8 bases, leaving 14 bases between the germline ends. Germline loops: CDR1 MDHEN, CDR2 SYDVKM. The CDR3 sequence: CASSLSGVTGEKLFF. The DNA for the CDR3 is TGTGCCAGCAGTTTATCAGGGGTTACTGGGGAAAAACTGTTTTTT.

The chain links TRBV6-1 to TRBJ2-3; no reliable D call. In germline, CDR1 is MNHNS, CDR2 SASEGT. V was trimmed by 2 bases and J by 5 bases, leaving 8 bases between them. This CDR3 is built from 13 residues. The CDR3 protein is CASSELRIDTQYF. The CDR3 nucleotides read TGTGCCAGCAGTGAATTGAGGATAGATACGCAGTATTTT.